Listed below are T cell receptor beta chains from one sample, sequenced in a study of shared clonotypes between healthy human individuals. The table came from immunoSEQ multiplex PCR; TCRdb's copy has only in-frame clones and leaves some out. The data contain about 1,800,000 clones, around 96% of them singletons. Sequences were obtained from naive CD8+ T cells sorted from blood. These receptor sequences come from a man aged 18 to 29 in good health. The CDR3 runs from the conserved cysteine through the conserved F or W. A D gene is named only where the DNA matches it firmly. Size values are once, few and many counts, or a class for expanded clones, and some rows have none.

clone_size	j_call	d_call	v_call	cdr3_aa	cdr3_nt
NA	TRBJ1-1	NA	TRBV7-3	CASSLKFPMEAFF	TGTGCCAGCAGCTTAAAGTTTCCTATGGAAGCTTTCTTT
NA	TRBJ1-2	NA	TRBV30	CAWSVNNVNYGYTF	TGTGCCTGGAGTGTCAACAACGTAAACTATGGCTACACCTTC
NA	TRBJ2-5	NA	TRBV7-9	CASSVLSAGQGQETQYF	TGTGCCAGCAGCGTCCTCTCGGCAGGGCAGGGCCAAGAGACCCAGTACTTC
once	TRBJ2-1	NA	TRBV6-1	CASPTMGGEQFF	TGTGCCAGCCCCACCATGGGCGGGGAGCAGTTCTTC
NA	TRBJ2-1	NA	TRBV5-1	CASSLVRIWGDDNEQFF	TGCGCCAGCAGCTTGGTAAGGATCTGGGGGGACGACAATGAGCAGTTCTTC
NA	TRBJ2-5	NA	TRBV4-1	CASSPRNRGEGRETQYF	TGCGCCAGCAGCCCTCGAAATCGAGGGGAAGGCAGGGAGACCCAGTACTTC
NA	TRBJ2-1	NA	TRBV15	CATSREPSGYNEQFF	TGTGCCACCAGCAGAGAACCATCCGGTTACAATGAGCAGTTCTTC
NA	TRBJ1-2	NA	TRBV7-9	CASSSGEPAYGYTF	TGTGCCAGCAGCTCAGGAGAGCCCGCCTATGGCTACACCTTC
NA	TRBJ1-5	NA	TRBV7-3	CASSSKIAQVPLNQPQHF	TGTGCCAGCAGCTCGAAAATCGCACAGGTCCCCTTGAATCAGCCCCAGCATTTT
NA	TRBJ1-3	NA	TRBV9	CASSVVGSGNTIYF	TGTGCCAGCAGCGTAGTGGGTTCTGGAAACACCATATATTTT
once	TRBJ2-3	NA	TRBV9	CASSVGLITDTQYF	TGTGCCAGCAGCGTAGGACTAATCACTGATACGCAGTATTTT
NA	TRBJ2-7	TRBD1	TRBV5-6	CASSRTGYEQYF	TGTGCCAGCAGCCGGACAGGCTACGAGCAGTACTTC
NA	TRBJ2-1	NA	TRBV18	CASSPGGREMHNEQFF	TGTGCCAGCTCACCAGGGGGGCGGGAGATGCACAATGAGCAGTTCTTC
few	TRBJ1-2	NA	TRBV27	CASSSGHGYTF	TGTGCCAGCAGTTCCGGACATGGCTACACCTTC
NA	TRBJ2-7	TRBD1	TRBV4-1	CASSQTGTVVYEQYF	TGCGCCAGCAGCCAGACAGGGACCGTAGTCTACGAGCAGTACTTC
NA	TRBJ1-2	NA	TRBV19	CASQGAATGYTF	TGTGCCAGTCAGGGAGCTGCGACTGGCTACACCTTC
NA	TRBJ2-1	NA	TRBV27	CASQQGLLQFF	TGTGCCAGTCAACAGGGCCTTCTTCAGTTCTTC
NA	TRBJ2-1	TRBD1	TRBV30	CAWSPMMQGENNEQFF	TGTGCCTGGAGTCCAATGATGCAGGGGGAAAACAATGAGCAGTTCTTC
NA	TRBJ2-2	TRBD2	TRBV7-2	CASSLLAGVETGELFF	TGTGCCAGCAGCTTACTAGCGGGAGTGGAGACCGGGGAGCTGTTTTTT
NA	TRBJ2-1	NA	TRBV7-8	CASSPLEWSYNEQFF	TGTGCCAGCAGCCCACTGGAATGGTCCTACAATGAGCAGTTCTTC
once	TRBJ2-2	NA	TRBV19	CATYTSESTGELFF	TGTGCCACCTACACCAGCGAGAGCACCGGGGAGCTGTTTTTT
NA	TRBJ1-3	NA	TRBV6-6	CASSPLVGRGNTIYF	TGTGCCAGCAGTCCCTTGGTTGGTCGTGGAAACACCATATATTTT
NA	TRBJ2-7	NA	TRBV30	CAWSVAPIQGYEQYF	TGTGCCTGGAGTGTCGCCCCTATACAGGGTTACGAGCAGTACTTC
NA	TRBJ2-5	TRBD2	TRBV2	CASDLGTSGSKTQYF	TGTGCCAGCGACCTTGGGACTAGCGGGAGCAAGACCCAGTACTTC
NA	TRBJ2-7	NA	TRBV30	CAWSVGDEQYF	TGTGCCTGGAGTGTGGGGGACGAGCAGTACTTC
NA	TRBJ2-1	TRBD2	TRBV6-5	CASSPLAGGPHEQFF	TGTGCCAGCAGCCCACTAGCGGGGGGCCCCCATGAGCAGTTCTTC
NA	TRBJ1-1	NA	TRBV27	CASSLTAMNTEAFF	TGTGCCAGCAGTTTAACGGCCATGAACACTGAAGCTTTCTTT
once	TRBJ2-7	NA	TRBV6-5	CASREGTLAYEQYF	TGTGCCAGCAGGGAAGGAACCCTAGCCTACGAGCAGTACTTC
NA	TRBJ2-7	TRBD2	TRBV29-1	CSVVAGEQYF	TGCAGCGTTGTAGCGGGGGAGCAGTACTTC
NA	TRBJ1-4	NA	TRBV4-2	CASSQTTREKLFF	TGTGCCAGCAGCCAAACCACCAGGGAAAAACTGTTTTTT
NA	TRBJ2-5	TRBD1	TRBV19	CASSLGQGVGETQYF	TGTGCCAGTAGTTTGGGACAGGGAGTGGGAGAGACCCAGTACTTC
NA	TRBJ1-5	TRBD1	TRBV7-7	CASSRRDRGPGLSNQPQHF	TGTGCTAGCAGCCGCCGGGACAGGGGACCGGGTCTGAGCAATCAGCCCCAGCATTTT
few	TRBJ2-7	TRBD1	TRBV6-1	CASSVGTANYEQYF	TGTGCCAGCAGTGTGGGGACAGCCAACTACGAGCAGTACTTC
NA	TRBJ1-2	NA	TRBV13	CASVLQPAGGYGYTF	TGTGCCAGCGTTCTACAACCGGCGGGCGGTTATGGCTACACCTTC
NA	TRBJ2-4	TRBD2	TRBV5-3	CARSHGTSGSELAKNIQYF	TGTGCCAGAAGCCACGGGACTAGCGGGAGCGAATTAGCCAAAAACATTCAGTACTTC
NA	TRBJ2-2	NA	TRBV7-6	CASSLGISTGELFF	TGTGCCAGCAGCTTAGGGATTAGCACCGGGGAGCTGTTTTTT
NA	TRBJ2-7	NA	TRBV5-4	CASSLVEGGSYEQYF	TGTGCCAGCAGCTTGGTTGAGGGCGGCTCCTACGAGCAGTACTTC
once	TRBJ1-1	NA	TRBV7-9	CASSFPGQQNTEAFF	TGTGCCAGCAGCTTTCCCGGACAGCAGAACACTGAAGCTTTCTTT
NA	TRBJ1-1	TRBD1	TRBV2	CASSWGIQGSENTEAFF	TGTGCCAGCAGTTGGGGCATACAGGGGTCGGAGAACACTGAAGCTTTCTTT
NA	TRBJ2-5	NA	TRBV11-2	CASSLGPGRDVKETQYF	TGTGCCAGCAGCTTAGGGCCCGGGAGAGACGTTAAAGAGACCCAGTACTTC
NA	TRBJ1-1	NA	TRBV30	CAWSRYRALTPGVEAFF	TGTGCCTGGAGTCGCTATAGGGCGCTAACTCCCGGGGTTGAAGCTTTCTTT
once	TRBJ1-1	TRBD1	TRBV5-4	CASSLPQGVLGEAFF	TGTGCCAGCAGCTTACCTCAGGGGGTATTGGGTGAAGCTTTCTTT
NA	TRBJ2-3	TRBD2	TRBV7-2	CASSFLAGGADTQYF	TGTGCCAGCAGCTTCCTAGCGGGAGGCGCAGATACGCAGTATTTT
NA	TRBJ2-7	TRBD1	TRBV2	CASSDLGTGNYEQYF	TGTGCCAGCAGCGACCTAGGGACAGGGAACTACGAGCAGTACTTC
NA	TRBJ2-1	TRBD1	TRBV25-1	CASSAPGQGVDEQFF	TGTGCCAGCAGTGCACCGGGACAGGGTGTCGATGAGCAGTTCTTC
NA	TRBJ2-3	TRBD2	TRBV6-1	CALTGGSGADTQYF	TGTGCCCTTACGGGCGGGAGTGGGGCAGATACGCAGTATTTT
NA	TRBJ2-5	NA	TRBV5-1	CASSLASSEETQYF	TGCGCCAGCAGCTTGGCCAGCAGCGAAGAGACCCAGTACTTC
NA	TRBJ2-7	NA	TRBV7-2	CASSLDPREEQYF	TGTGCCAGCAGCTTAGACCCACGCGAGGAGCAGTACTTC
NA	TRBJ2-3	NA	TRBV13	CASSLGLQGGGTDTQYF	TGTGCCAGCAGCTTAGGACTACAGGGAGGGGGCACAGATACGCAGTATTTT
NA	TRBJ2-7	TRBD2	TRBV4-3	CASSQEVQAGGLTYEQYF	TGCGCCAGCAGCCAAGAGGTTCAAGCGGGAGGGCTGACCTACGAGCAGTACTTC
NA	TRBJ2-7	TRBD1	TRBV7-9	CASSPTGTGTATYEQYF	TGTGCCAGCAGCCCTACCGGGACAGGGACAGCAACCTACGAGCAGTACTTC
NA	TRBJ1-1	NA	TRBV6-5	CASSAEAHTEAFF	TGTGCCAGCAGCGCGGAGGCCCACACTGAAGCTTTCTTT
NA	TRBJ2-7	TRBD2	TRBV25-1	CASSEWVSGGAAYEQYF	TGTGCCAGCAGTGAATGGGTTAGCGGGGGGGCCGCCTACGAGCAGTACTTC
NA	TRBJ2-7	TRBD2	TRBV2	CASSEGGSFDEQYF	TGTGCCAGCAGTGAAGGCGGGAGTTTCGACGAGCAGTACTTC
NA	TRBJ2-1	NA	TRBV13	CASSPFRGGSSYNEQFF	TGTGCCAGCAGCCCCTTCAGGGGGGGGTCCTCCTACAATGAGCAGTTCTTC
NA	TRBJ2-7	NA	TRBV5-1	CASSLTGSYEQYF	TGCGCCAGCAGCTTGACGGGTTCCTACGAGCAGTACTTC
NA	TRBJ2-7	TRBD1	TRBV5-1	CASSSGTVDYEQYF	TGCGCCAGCAGCTCCGGGACAGTGGACTACGAGCAGTACTTC
NA	TRBJ2-1	NA	TRBV6-1	CASSEEAGQGSYNEQFF	TGTGCCAGCAGTGAAGAAGCCGGGCAGGGATCCTACAATGAGCAGTTCTTC
few	TRBJ2-7	NA	TRBV7-9	CASSPSEAYEQYF	TGTGCCAGCAGCCCTAGCGAGGCCTACGAGCAGTACTTC